A selection of T cell receptor beta chains follows, all from one sample in a study of blood T cell repertoires in COVID-19. Assay used: immunoSEQ multiplex PCR; TCRdb lists only in-frame clones, some missing. Among roughly 200,000 clones, about 90% were seen once, and the ten largest hold around 1.5%. The sample consisted of peripheral blood. The receptor set was obtained from a man aged 18 to 35 with active or convalescent COVID-19. CDR3s include the opening cysteine and the closing phenylalanine or tryptophan. The D gene is left open where the match is weak. Size values are once, few and many counts, or a class for expanded clones, and some rows have none.

V gene	J gene	clone size	D gene	CDR3 DNA	CDR3 protein
TRBV6-5	TRBJ2-3	once	-	TGTGCCAGCAGTCTTGCCACTAGTAGGGATACGCAGTATTTT	CASSLATSRDTQYF
TRBV4-1	TRBJ2-5	-	-	TGCGCCAGCAGCCAATCCCTGGTAGGGGGCCAAGAGACCCAGTACTTC	CASSQSLVGGQETQYF
TRBV5-1	TRBJ2-1	-	TRBD1	TGCGCCAGCAGTCCGGGACAGGGTAACTCCTACAATGAGCAGTTCTTC	CASSPGQGNSYNEQFF
TRBV7-2	TRBJ1-5	once	-	TGTGCCAGCAGCTTTTCTTCAGGTAGCAATCAGCCCCAGCATTTT	CASSFSSGSNQPQHF
TRBV19	TRBJ2-3	-	TRBD1	TGTGCCAGTCGCAAGGGGGCGAACACAGATACGCAGTATTTT	CASRKGANTDTQYF
TRBV6-1	TRBJ1-5	-	-	TGTGCCAGCAGTGAAGGGAGAGCCCGATATCAGCCCCAGCATTTT	CASSEGRARYQPQHF
TRBV19	TRBJ2-7	-	TRBD2	TGTGCCAGTAGTACCGGGACTAGCCTCGACGAGCAGTACTTC	CASSTGTSLDEQYF
TRBV3-1/TRBV3-2	TRBJ1-4	-	-	TGTGCCAGCTTGGGGCTGGGTGAAAAACTGTTTTTT	CASLGLGEKLFF
TRBV5-1	TRBJ1-2	-	-	TGCGCCAGCAGCTTGTCTAACGGGTATGGCTACACCTTC	CASSLSNGYGYTF
TRBV3-1/TRBV3-2	TRBJ2-3	once	-	TGTGCCAGCAGCCAAGACAGGGTGACCGGCACAGATACGCAGTATTTT	CASSQDRVTGTDTQYF
TRBV29-1	TRBJ2-5	-	-	TGCAGCGCTAGGACAGTCCAAGAGACCCAGTACTTC	CSARTVQETQYF
TRBV5-4	TRBJ2-2	-	-	TGTGCCAGCAGCTTCGGTGCGGGGTCGAACACCGGGGAGCTGTTTTTT	CASSFGAGSNTGELFF
TRBV19	TRBJ2-1	-	TRBD1	TGTGCCAGTAGTATAGTACTCCGGACAGGGTACAATGAGCAGTTCTTC	CASSIVLRTGYNEQFF
TRBV24-1	TRBJ2-3	-	-	TGTGCCACCAGTGATTTGGGTAGGAGGGGAAGTCCAGATACGCAGTATTTT	CATSDLGRRGSPDTQYF
TRBV4-2	TRBJ2-7	-	-	TGTGCCAGCAGCCAAGATCCCCCTCGGGTAAGAGGGACCTACGAGCAGTACTTC	CASSQDPPRVRGTYEQYF
TRBV5-1	TRBJ1-2	few	-	TGCGCCAGCAGCTTGGAGGGGTTTAACTATGGCTACACCTTC	CASSLEGFNYGYTF
TRBV5-1	TRBJ2-1	-	-	TGCGCCAGCAGTCGGGACTCGGGTGAGCAGTTCTTC	CASSRDSGEQFF
TRBV7-2	TRBJ2-6	-	TRBD1	TGTGCCAGCAGCTTAGGACAGGGGGTCCCTGGGGCCAACGTCCTGACTTTC	CASSLGQGVPGANVLTF
TRBV5-5	TRBJ1-5	-	-	TGTGCCAGCAGCTTGGCCGGGGTGAGGGATCAGCCCCAGCATTTT	CASSLAGVRDQPQHF
TRBV9	TRBJ2-3	-	TRBD2	TGTGCCAGCAGCGTTGGTAGCGGGGGAAGCACAGATACGCAGTATTTT	CASSVGSGGSTDTQYF
TRBV19	TRBJ1-2	once	-	TGTGCCAGTAGTCTTACAGGGAACAATGGCTACACCTTC	CASSLTGNNGYTF
TRBV5-1	TRBJ2-5	-	-	TGCGCCAGCAGCCTCTCCGTCGGGGAAGAGACCCAGTACTTC	CASSLSVGEETQYF
TRBV30	TRBJ1-2	-	TRBD1	TGTGCCTGGAGGGGACAGGTTTACTATGGCTACACCTTC	CAWRGQVYYGYTF
TRBV27	TRBJ2-2	-	-	TGTGCCAGCAGTTTGGGACTCACAAACACCGGGGAGCTGTTTTTT	CASSLGLTNTGELFF
TRBV9	TRBJ2-3	-	-	TGTGCCAGCAATTTGGGGGAGGTCACAGATACGCAGTATTTT	CASNLGEVTDTQYF
TRBV30	TRBJ1-6	-	TRBD1	TGTGCCTGGAGTGTACGTCGGGACAGTTGGGGTTCACCCCTCCACTTT	CAWSVRRDSWGSPLHF
TRBV5-4	TRBJ2-1	-	TRBD1	TGTGCCAGCAGCTCGGGTAGCAGGGGGCGCAGGGTTCACAATGAGCAGTTCTTC	CASSSGSRGRRVHNEQFF
TRBV6-1	TRBJ2-7	-	-	TGTGCCAGCAGTGATTACAAAGTGGCCAGGTACGAGCAGTACTTC	CASSDYKVARYEQYF
TRBV30	TRBJ1-2	-	-	TGTGCCTGGAGCGGACATAACTATGGCTACACCTTC	CAWSGHNYGYTF
TRBV11-2	TRBJ2-5	-	TRBD1	TGTGCCAGCTCGGACAGGGCAACAGGTGGGACCCAGTACTTC	CASSDRATGGTQYF
TRBV7-6	TRBJ1-1	-	TRBD1	TGTGCCAGCAGCTCCCACAGGGGAGCTTTCTTT	CASSSHRGAFF
TRBV11-2	TRBJ1-1	-	TRBD1	TGTGCCAGCAGCTACAGGGGGATCACTGAAGCTTTCTTT	CASSYRGITEAFF
TRBV23-1	TRBJ2-1	-	-	TGCGCCAGCAGTCAGTGCCGGGACACGAGCTCCTACAATGAGCAGTTCTTC	CASSQCRDTSSYNEQFF
TRBV6-4	TRBJ1-2	-	-	TGTGCCAGCAGCGATGGCCCTGGGGGGGGCTATGGCTACACCTTC	CASSDGPGGGYGYTF
TRBV6-1	TRBJ1-3	-	-	TGTGCCAGCAGTGAAGGTTTCCAGGCTGGAAACACCATATATTTT	CASSEGFQAGNTIYF
TRBV2	TRBJ1-2	-	TRBD1	TGTGCCGGCCAGGGGGTCCCCTATGGCTACACCTTC	CAGQGVPYGYTF
TRBV6-1	TRBJ2-2	medium-sized	-	TGTGCCAGCAGTGATTTTTTTTTGGGGGCCCCACAGAACACCGGGGAGCTGTTTTTT	CASSDFFLGAPQNTGELFF
TRBV29-1	TRBJ1-4	-	-	TGCAGCGTTGGAGGGACGGGGGGGAGTGAAAAACTGTTTTTT	CSVGGTGGSEKLFF
TRBV4-2	TRBJ2-7	few	-	TGTGCCAGCAGCCAAGATAGGCGTAGCGTGGGGGAGCAGTACTTC	CASSQDRRSVGEQYF
TRBV7-9	TRBJ1-3	-	-	TGTGCCAGCAGCTTAGCGCACCGGGGAAACACCATATATTTT	CASSLAHRGNTIYF
TRBV11-2	TRBJ1-2	-	-	TGTGCCAGCACCCCTCAAGGGGCAGGATCTTATGGCTACACCTTC	CASTPQGAGSYGYTF
TRBV11-2	TRBJ2-5	-	TRBD1	TGTGCCAGCAGCCAAATCCCGACAGGGCAAGAGACCCAGTACTTC	CASSQIPTGQETQYF
TRBV4-3	TRBJ1-2	-	-	TGCGCCAGCAGCCAAGATGGAGGGGCGTCTTATGGCTACACCTTC	CASSQDGGASYGYTF